This T cell receptor beta chain was recorded in a study of cytomegalovirus exposure and HLA in healthy donors. The PCR employed 60 Vbeta primers together with 13 Jbeta primers. Per the original methods: Unique TCR beta chains numbered roughly 83 million in a later analysis, with roughly 11 million shared. Assay: immunoSEQ multiplex PCR; the TCRdb copy retains only in-frame clones and omits some. V and J calls and clone size are given by that table; D and trimming were obtained from the DNA. The data contain 180,000 or so clones, approximately 83% of them seen just once; the ten biggest clones take up about 10%. This clone was found once. What it binds is unknown. With 8 bases removed from V and 4 bases from J, the gap between germline ends came to 14 bases. CDR1 is KGHSH, CDR2 LQKENI, per germline. CDR3 length: 14 amino acids. General study results and limits: The number of N-insertions in an Asian-associated ancestry cluster was reportedly below the approximately 700-donor mean in a later analysis.

The V gene is TRBV18, the J gene TRBJ1-4, with a weak D call TRBD1 (5 bases). The sequence was obtained from a young man in good health and CMV-seropositive. What was sequenced was PBMCs. As DNA, the CDR3 is TGTGCCAGCAAGGGGACTGACGTTAATGAAAAACTGTTTTTT. Residues: CASKGTDVNEKLFF. Together with reference TRBV18 and TRBJ1-4, the CDR3 gives the full variable domain: NAGVMQNPRHLVRRRGQEARLRCSPMKGHSHVYWYRQLPEEGLKFMVYLQKENIIDESGMPKERFSAEFPKEGPSILRIQQVVRGDSAAYFCASKGTDVNEKLFFGSGTQLSVL.